Listed here are 28 T cell receptor beta chains from one sample, sequenced in a study of T-cell reconstitution after alpha-beta-depleted transplantation in children. Researchers prepared the TCRbeta library using unique molecular identifiers, the study reports. TCRdb reanalysed the PCR reads using MiXCR and keeps one entry per CDR3 protein. The sample holds about 120,000 distinct CDR3 sequences, roughly 23% seen once. This sample comprised PBMCs, mostly from graft donor cells, obtained 180 days after TCRalphabeta/CD19-depleted stem cell transplant. The receptor source for this set is a male patient between 2 and 10 years old who had a stem cell transplant for chronic granulomatous disease, so the T cells may come from the graft donor.

There are many counts of this clonotype. The chain couples TRBV25-1 to TRBJ2-2; D might be TRBD2 (5 bases). V was cut by 5 bases and J by 8 bases, with 9 bases left in between. CDR1 is MGHDK and CDR2 is SYGVNS in the germline V gene. The CDR3 is 12 amino acids. The CDR3 DNA sequence: TGTGCCAGCAGTTCGGGGTTGGGGGAGCTGTTTTTT. It encodes CASSSGLGELFF.

This clonotype came up many times. The chain is built from TRBV12-3 or TRBV12-4 and TRBJ2-5; 7 bases map to TRBD1. The CDR3 is 13 residues long. Unmatched junction bases numbered 5, after V lost 6 bases and J lost 4 bases. In DNA, the CDR3 is TGTGCCAGCAGGTCCGCAGGGGGAGAGACCCAGTACTTC. Amino acids: CASRSAGGETQYF.

Many counts were recorded for this clonotype. This chain links TRBV15 with TRBJ1-2, with D perhaps TRBD1 (5 bases). The length of the CDR3 is 13 residues. V was clipped by 8 bases and J by 5 bases, with 15 bases between them. Germline V gene data show CDR1 as LNHNV and CDR2 as YYDKDF (reference sequence). CDR3 protein: CATSKKGIYGYTF. The DNA of the CDR3 is TGTGCCACCTCCAAGAAGGGGATATATGGCTACACCTTC.

The J gene is TRBJ2-7, the V gene TRBV4-2, with D possibly matching TRBD1 (5 bases). CDR3 length equals 15 residues. The germline gives CDR1 LGHNA, CDR2 YNFKEQ. The germline V and J ends were trimmed by 0 bases and 3 bases, with 12 bases remaining between them. CDR3 sequence (DNA): TGTGCCAGCAGCCAAGAGGGGCAGCCTTTCTACGAGCAGTACTTC. As protein: CASSQEGQPFYEQYF.

This clonotype was detected many times. The rearrangement uses TRBV5-1 and TRBJ2-2; D remains unclear. This CDR3 spans 14 amino acids. CDR1 SGHRS and CDR2 YFSETQ come from the germline V gene. V was clipped by 0 bases and J by 2 bases, with 5 bases between them. The CDR3 nucleotides are TGCGCCAGCAGCTTGGGCCCAAACACCGGGGAGCTGTTTTTT. Its translation: CASSLGPNTGELFF.

The chain employs TRBV20-1 and TRBJ2-3; 9 nucleotides line up with TRBD2. Germline V lookup: CDR1 DFQATT, CDR2 SNEGSKA (reference sequence). With V trimmed by 5 bases and J by 2 bases, 8 bases remained unmatched. The CDR3 sequence is 15 residues long. The DNA for the CDR3 is TGCAGTGCTTCCCATCTAGCGGGACTCACAGATACGCAGTATTTT. This codes for CSASHLAGLTDTQYF.

The chain couples TRBV15 to TRBJ2-7, with D unclear. Germline CDR1 is LNHNV and CDR2 is YYDKDF (reference sequence). Between the trimmed V and J ends, which lost 4 bases and 3 bases, there was a span of 4 bases. CDR3 length: 11 amino acids. CDR3 protein: CATSTSYEQYF. For the CDR3, the DNA is TGTGCCACCAGCACCAGCTACGAGCAGTACTTC.

At least ten counts were recorded for this clonotype. The chain carries TRBV12-3 or TRBV12-4 and TRBJ2-1, with 8 bases fitting TRBD1. V gave up 3 bases and J gave up 8 bases; unmatched junction bases: 6. CDR3 length equals 14 residues. CDR3 residues: CASSFGQGGDEQFF. The CDR3 DNA reads as TGTGCCAGCAGTTTTGGACAGGGTGGGGATGAGCAGTTCTTC.

This clonotype showed up just a few times. This chain uses TRBV5-1 with TRBJ1-4; D gene unclear. The CDR3 runs 16 residues. The germline CDR1 and CDR2 sequences are SGHRS and YFSETQ. Between the trimmed V and J ends, which lost 1 base and 3 bases, there was a span of 13 bases. CDR3 nucleotides: TGCGCCAGCAGCTTGAGACCTCCGAAGGCTAATGAAAAACTGTTTTTT. Translation: CASSLRPPKANEKLFF.

This clonotype has just one count. V gene TRBV5-1 combines with J gene TRBJ2-1; tentative D call: TRBD2 (6 bases). Germline CDR1 reads SGHRS; CDR2 reads YFSETQ. The CDR3 is made up of 15 amino acids. The V and J ends lost 0 bases and 9 bases respectively, with 16 bases between them. The CDR3 is CASSLVSGVGGEQFF. The CDR3 nucleotides are TGCGCCAGCAGCTTGGTGTCGGGAGTCGGTGGTGAGCAGTTCTTC.

The rearrangement uses TRBV20-1 and TRBJ2-3, with 8 bases matching TRBD2. Germline V gene sequence: CDR1 DFQATT, CDR2 SNEGSKA (reference sequence). The ends lost 5 bases at V and 1 base at J; junction bases unmatched: 5. The CDR3 has 14 amino acids. In DNA form, the CDR3 reads TGCAGTGCTGTACTAGCGGTAGGCACAGATACGCAGTATTTT. Its protein is CSAVLAVGTDTQYF.

This chain joins TRBV27 and TRBJ2-7; D might be TRBD2 (5 bases). The V end was cut by 8 bases, the J end by 3 bases, with 14 bases between. The CDR3 consists of 13 residues. Per the germline V gene, CDR1 is MNHEY and CDR2 is SMNVEV (reference sequence). The DNA of the CDR3 is TGTGCCAGCCCGACGGTCGGGGACTACGAGCAGTACTTC. This encodes CASPTVGDYEQYF.

The rearrangement uses TRBV7-9 and TRBJ2-1; the D gene is possibly TRBD2 (5 bases). Trimming pared 5 bases from V and 0 bases from J, leaving 17 bases between. Germline CDR1 and CDR2: SEHNR and FQNEAQ (reference sequence). The CDR3 runs 17 residues. The CDR3: CASSPLSGLVSYNEQFF. CDR3 bases: TGTGCCAGCAGCCCTCTTTCCGGACTGGTCTCCTACAATGAGCAGTTCTTC.

The J gene is TRBJ1-6, the V gene TRBV5-1, with D unresolved. Germline V lookup: CDR1 SGHRS, CDR2 YFSETQ. V was trimmed by 0 bases and J by 7 bases, leaving 8 bases between them. The CDR3 extends over 14 amino acids. CDR3: CASSLAQKNSPLHF. The CDR3 nucleotides read TGCGCCAGCAGCTTGGCCCAGAAAAATTCACCCCTCCACTTT.

This clonotype was counted at least ten times. The J gene is TRBJ2-1, the V gene TRBV9; 8 positions match TRBD1. CDR1 is SGDLS, CDR2 YYNGEE, per germline. V shed 4 bases, J shed 2 bases, and the junction held 5 bases outside the gene matches. This CDR3 has 15 residues. The CDR3 coding sequence is TGTGCCAGCAGCCCCCGGGACAGGACCTACAATGAGCAGTTCTTC. Its translation is CASSPRDRTYNEQFF.

The gene calls are TRBV20-1 and TRBJ2-1; 7 bases fit TRBD1. Unmatched junction bases numbered 8, after V lost 3 bases and J lost 3 bases. The CDR3 contains 15 residues. Germline loops: CDR1 DFQATT, CDR2 SNEGSKA (reference sequence). Here the CDR3 reads CSARSGTVFYNEQFF. The CDR3 bases are TGCAGTGCTAGGTCCGGGACAGTTTTCTACAATGAGCAGTTCTTC.

This clonotype was found a few times. The gene calls are TRBV7-2 and TRBJ2-7; D may be TRBD1 (7 bases). CDR3 length: 16 amino acids. Germline V gives CDR1 SGHTA, CDR2 FQGNSA. The germline V and J ends were trimmed by 2 bases and 5 bases, with 19 bases remaining between them. As DNA, the CDR3 is TGTGCCAGCAGCTTAACCCGGAGGGGGCGGGTAGACGAGCAGTACTTC. It specifies CASSLTRRGRVDEQYF.

In its sample, this clonotype was seen many times. The rearrangement joins TRBV7-2 to TRBJ2-1, with D possibly being TRBD2 (6 bases). Deletions cut 2 bases from V and 0 bases from J, with 11 bases between. The germline gives CDR1 SGHTA, CDR2 FQGNSA. The CDR3 covers 16 residues. The CDR3 DNA reads as TGTGCCAGCAGCTTACTTAGCGGTAGCTCCTACAATGAGCAGTTCTTC. Translating it yields CASSLLSGSSYNEQFF.

There are many counts of this clonotype. This chain uses TRBV6-5 with TRBJ2-7; 7 bases are a match to TRBD1. The germline V gene encodes CDR1 MNHEY and CDR2 SVGAGI. CDR3 length: 13 amino acids. Trimming cost V 4 bases and J 4 bases; bases outside gene matches: 4. CDR3 sequence: CASSWGQSYEQYF. CDR3 nucleotide sequence: TGTGCCAGCAGTTGGGGACAGTCTTACGAGCAGTACTTC.

The V call is TRBV9, the J call TRBJ2-3; D is possibly TRBD2 (5 bases). This CDR3 has 15 residues. V dropped 4 bases and J dropped 2 bases, with 14 bases sitting between them. The germline V gene encodes CDR1 SGDLS and CDR2 YYNGEE. Written as DNA, the CDR3 is TGTGCCAGCAGCTTGGACGGGGTAAACACAGATACGCAGTATTTT. Encoded protein: CASSLDGVNTDTQYF. The whole variable domain, filled in from reference TRBV9 and TRBJ2-3, reads DSGVTQTPKHLITATGQRVTLRCSPRSGDLSVYWYQQSLDQGLQFLIQYYNGEERAKGNILERFSAQQFPDLHSELNLSSLELGDSALYFCASSLDGVNTDTQYFGPGTRLTVL.

At least ten counts were recorded for this clonotype. This chain uses TRBV10-3 with TRBJ2-1; D is perhaps TRBD2 (5 bases). CDR1 and CDR2 from the germline V gene are ENHRY and SYGVKD. Trimming took 0 bases from V and 8 from J, leaving 14 bases between them. This CDR3 is 15 amino acids long. The CDR3 DNA reads TGTGCCATCAGTGAGTCAGGAGGCCTTAGGGATGAGCAGTTCTTC. It specifies CAISESGGLRDEQFF.

This clonotype was counted only a few times. The chain recombines TRBV20-1 with TRBJ2-2; 7 bases line up with TRBD2. Trimming cost V 1 base and J 0 bases; bases outside gene matches: 17. Germline CDR1 reads DFQATT; CDR2 reads SNEGSKA (reference sequence). The CDR3 has 20 residues. The CDR3 nucleotides are TGCAGTGCTAGAGCTCCGGGCAGCGGGACCAAGCTTGCGAACACCGGGGAGCTGTTTTTT. Its protein is CSARAPGSGTKLANTGELFF.

The gene calls are TRBV5-4 and TRBJ1-1, with unresolved D. In germline, CDR1 is SGHNT, CDR2 YYREEE (reference sequence). The V gene lost 0 bases and the J gene lost 1 base, with 7 bases spanning the gap. There are 14 residues in the CDR3. In DNA, the CDR3 is TGTGCCAGCAGCTTGGCTGCGTGGAACACTGAAGCTTTCTTT. Translating gives CASSLAAWNTEAFF.

This clonotype was detected ten times or more. The chain links TRBV4-3 to TRBJ2-1; 7 nucleotides line up with TRBD1. Germline loops: CDR1 LGHNA, CDR2 YSLEER. CDR3 length equals 17 residues. The junction had 7 bases not matched to a gene; V was cut back by 0 bases and J by 2 bases. The CDR3 nucleotides are TGCGCCAGCAGCCAAGAAGTACAGGGGAACGCCTACAATGAGCAGTTCTTC. Encoded protein: CASSQEVQGNAYNEQFF.

This clonotype turned up a few times. CDR3 coding DNA: TGTGCCAGCAGCGAGGGGACACTGGAGACCCAGTACTTC. Translation: CASSEGTLETQYF. The chain is built from TRBV9 and TRBJ2-5; possibly TRBD1 for D (6 bases). CDR3 length: 13 residues. Germline V gives CDR1 SGDLS, CDR2 YYNGEE. V was cut by 3 bases and J by 5 bases, with 11 bases left in between. Full variable domain (outside the CDR3, taken from reference TRBV9 and TRBJ2-5): DSGVTQTPKHLITATGQRVTLRCSPRSGDLSVYWYQQSLDQGLQFLIQYYNGEERAKGNILERFSAQQFPDLHSELNLSSLELGDSALYFCASSEGTLETQYFGPGTRLLVL.

This clonotype was counted at least ten times. This chain connects TRBV5-1 to TRBJ2-2, with 10 bases aligning to TRBD2. The CDR3 has 16 amino acids. CDR1 is SGHRS and CDR2 is YFSETQ in the germline V gene. J lost 1 base, V lost 3 bases, and 3 bases had no gene match. The CDR3 sequence: CASSYTSGVNTGELFF. CDR3 bases: TGCGCCAGCAGCTACACTAGCGGGGTGAACACCGGGGAGCTGTTTTTT.

The chain links TRBV6-4 to TRBJ2-2; possible D gene TRBD2, 5 bases. The CDR3 runs 14 residues. V was clipped by 6 bases and J by 7 bases, with 15 bases between them. The germline V gene encodes CDR1 MRHNA and CDR2 SNTAGT. The CDR3 DNA sequence: TGTGCCAGCAGAACCGTCGCGGGTGGCGGGGAGCTGTTTTTT. It encodes CASRTVAGGGELFF.

This clonotype was counted a few times. This rearrangement joins TRBV12-3 or TRBV12-4 to TRBJ2-5; possibly TRBD1 for D (6 bases). This CDR3 is built from 15 residues. Deletions cut 5 bases from V and 1 base from J, with 14 bases between. The CDR3: CASSQPTGIQETQYF. In DNA, the CDR3 is TGTGCCAGCAGTCAACCAACAGGGATCCAAGAGACCCAGTACTTC.